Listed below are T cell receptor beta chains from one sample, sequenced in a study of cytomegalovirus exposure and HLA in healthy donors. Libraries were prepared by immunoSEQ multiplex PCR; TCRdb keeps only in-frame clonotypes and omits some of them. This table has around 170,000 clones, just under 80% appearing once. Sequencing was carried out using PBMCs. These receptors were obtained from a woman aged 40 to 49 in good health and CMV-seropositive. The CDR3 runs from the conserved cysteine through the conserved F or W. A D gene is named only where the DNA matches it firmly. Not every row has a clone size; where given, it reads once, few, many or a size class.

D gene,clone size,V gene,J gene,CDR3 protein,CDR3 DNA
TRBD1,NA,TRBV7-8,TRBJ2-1,CASSPDRGWYNEQFF,TGTGCCAGCAGCCCGGACAGGGGGTGGTACAATGAGCAGTTCTTC
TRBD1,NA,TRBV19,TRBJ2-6,CASSVLQGIGANGLTF,TGTGCCAGTAGTGTCCTACAGGGGATTGGGGCCAACGGCCTGACTTTC
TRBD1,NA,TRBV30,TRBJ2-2,CASTQGRELFF,TGTGCCTCGACACAGGGGCGGGAGCTGTTTTTT
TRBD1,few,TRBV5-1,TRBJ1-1,CASSLERQGEAFF,TGCGCCAGCAGCTTGGAACGACAGGGGGAAGCTTTCTTT
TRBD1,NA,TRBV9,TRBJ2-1,CASSGPGQGSYNEQFF,TGTGCCAGCAGCGGACCGGGACAGGGCAGTTACAATGAGCAGTTCTTC
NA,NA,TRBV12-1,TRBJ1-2,CASSIPGRGKGDYGYTF,TGTGCCAGCAGCATCCCGGGCAGGGGCAAGGGGGACTATGGCTACACCTTC
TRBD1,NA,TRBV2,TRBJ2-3,CASRQEGAGDTQYF,TGTGCCAGCAGGCAAGAGGGGGCAGGGGATACGCAGTATTTT
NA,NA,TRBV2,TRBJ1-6,CASGGDSPLHF,TGTGCCAGCGGCGGGGATTCACCCCTCCACTTT
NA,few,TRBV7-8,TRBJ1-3,CASSLSRVSGNTIYF,TGTGCCAGCAGCTTAAGTCGGGTATCTGGAAACACCATATATTTT
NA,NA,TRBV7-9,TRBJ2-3,CASSLGGGPGDTQYF,TGTGCCAGCAGCTTAGGGGGGGGCCCCGGAGATACGCAGTATTTT
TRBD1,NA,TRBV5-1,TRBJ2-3,CASSVGDRGVTDTQYF,TGCGCCAGCAGCGTGGGGGACAGGGGGGTAACAGATACGCAGTATTTT
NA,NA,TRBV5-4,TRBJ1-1,CASSLDPGLTAFF,TGTGCCAGCAGCTTGGACCCGGGGTTAACAGCTTTCTTT
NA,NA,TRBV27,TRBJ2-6,CASGKDSGANGLTF,TGTGCCAGCGGTAAAGACTCTGGGGCCAACGGCCTGACTTTC
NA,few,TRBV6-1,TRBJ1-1,CASSRGRGSTEAFF,TGTGCCAGCAGCCGCGGACGTGGGAGCACTGAAGCTTTCTTT
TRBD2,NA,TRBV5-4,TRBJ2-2,CASSREGPGELFF,TGTGCCAGCTCGAGGGAGGGCCCCGGGGAGCTGTTTTTT
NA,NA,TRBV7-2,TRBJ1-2,CASSPPRDTDGYTF,TGTGCCAGCAGCCCACCCCGGGACACCGATGGCTACACCTTC
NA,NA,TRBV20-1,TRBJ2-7,CSAPTGFQQYF,TGCAGTGCCCCAACCGGGTTTCAGCAGTACTTC
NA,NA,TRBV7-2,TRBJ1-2,CASSLDRKANYGYTF,TGTGCCAGCAGCTTAGACAGGAAAGCTAACTATGGCTACACCTTC
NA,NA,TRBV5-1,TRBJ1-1,CASSFEQVGGNTEAFF,TGCGCCAGCAGCTTCGAGCAGGTGGGTGGGAACACTGAAGCTTTCTTT
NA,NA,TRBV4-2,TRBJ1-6,CASSQGSTLHF,TGTGCCAGCAGCCAAGGGAGTACCCTCCACTTT
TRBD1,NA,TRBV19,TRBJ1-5,CASQSPGQGSLAQHF,TGTGCCAGCCAATCCCCGGGACAGGGGAGTCTAGCCCAGCATTTT
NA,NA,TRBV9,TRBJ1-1,CASSVRQDNTEAFF,TGTGCCAGCAGCGTAAGACAGGATAACACTGAAGCTTTCTTT
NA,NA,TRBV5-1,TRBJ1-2,CASSLTAGANYGYTF,TGCGCCAGCAGCTTGACGGCAGGGGCTAACTATGGCTACACCTTC
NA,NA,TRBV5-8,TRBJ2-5,CASSFGGTGLGETQYF,TGTGCCAGCAGCTTTGGTGGCACAGGGTTGGGAGAGACCCAGTACTTC
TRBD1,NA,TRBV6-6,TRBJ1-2,CASSPGQGYPYGYTF,TGTGCCAGCAGCCCGGGACAGGGCTATCCATATGGCTACACCTTC
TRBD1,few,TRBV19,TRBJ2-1,CASGWDRSRVDEQFF,TGTGCCAGCGGTTGGGACAGAAGCCGGGTGGATGAGCAGTTCTTC
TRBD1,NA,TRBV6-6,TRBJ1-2,CASSPTPDRGDGHTF,TGTGCCAGCAGCCCTACCCCGGACAGGGGGGATGGCCACACCTTC
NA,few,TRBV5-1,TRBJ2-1,CASSTDRGYNEQFF,TGCGCCAGCAGCACTGACCGGGGGTACAATGAGCAGTTCTTC
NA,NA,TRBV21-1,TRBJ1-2,CASSNMRTGGCYGYTF,TGTGCCAGCAGCAACATGAGGACAGGCGGGTGCTATGGCTACACCTTC
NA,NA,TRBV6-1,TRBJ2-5,CASSKGFRETQYF,TGTGCCAGCAGCAAGGGGTTTCGAGAGACCCAGTACTTC
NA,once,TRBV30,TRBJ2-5,CAWKFRGPFELKQYF,TGTGCCTGGAAGTTCAGGGGCCCTTTTGAGCTCAAGCAGTACTTC
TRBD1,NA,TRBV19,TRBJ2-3,CPTGRGPTDTQYF,TGTCCCACCGGCAGGGGGCCCACAGATACGCAGTATTTT
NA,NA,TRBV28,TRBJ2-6,CASSSALRSGANVLTF,TGTGCCAGCAGTTCCGCTTTGCGCTCTGGGGCCAACGTCCTGACTTTC
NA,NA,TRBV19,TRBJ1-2,CASSIISNYGYTF,TGTGCCAGTAGTATAATCTCTAACTATGGCTACACCTTC
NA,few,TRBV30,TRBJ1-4,CAWRGGGFVEKLFF,TGTGCCTGGAGGGGAGGGGGGTTTGTGGAAAAACTGTTTTTT
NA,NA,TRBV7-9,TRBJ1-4,CASAGYGGEDDSEKLFF,TGTGCCAGCGCAGGGTACGGTGGTGAGGATGATTCGGAAAAACTGTTTTTT
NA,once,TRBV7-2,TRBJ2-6,CASSVQGSGANVLTF,TGTGCCAGCAGCGTGCAGGGCTCTGGGGCCAACGTCCTGACTTTC
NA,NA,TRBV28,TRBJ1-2,CASNSLPDKYGYTF,TGTGCCAGCAACAGCCTTCCCGATAAGTATGGCTACACCTTC
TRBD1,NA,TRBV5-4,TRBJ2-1,CASSLAGGSIGNEQFF,TGTGCCAGCAGCTTGGCAGGGGGAAGTATCGGCAATGAGCAGTTCTTC
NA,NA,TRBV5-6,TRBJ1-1,CASSLAAGAEAFF,TGTGCCAGCAGCTTGGCGGCGGGCGCTGAAGCTTTCTTT
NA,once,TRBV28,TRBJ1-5,CASSVQVSNQPQHF,TGTGCCAGCAGCGTACAGGTTAGCAATCAGCCCCAGCATTTT
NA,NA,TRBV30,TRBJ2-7,CAWSRRGSSYEQYF,TGTGCCTGGAGTAGGCGGGGTAGTTCCTACGAGCAGTACTTC
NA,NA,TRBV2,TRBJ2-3,CASRESGWMGSDTQYF,TGTGCCAGCAGAGAATCAGGGTGGATGGGGTCAGATACGCAGTATTTT
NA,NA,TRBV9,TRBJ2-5,CASSVGGMETQYF,TGTGCCAGCAGCGTAGGAGGGATGGAGACCCAGTACTTC
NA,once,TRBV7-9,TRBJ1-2,CASSPEATAYYGYTF,TGTGCCAGCAGCCCGGAAGCGACAGCCTACTATGGCTACACCTTC
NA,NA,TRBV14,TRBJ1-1,CASSQYGNMNTEAFF,TGTGCCAGCAGCCAATACGGGAACATGAACACTGAAGCTTTCTTT
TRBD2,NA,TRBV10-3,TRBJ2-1,CAIRSSGAYNEQFF,TGTGCCATCAGGTCTAGCGGGGCCTACAATGAGCAGTTCTTC
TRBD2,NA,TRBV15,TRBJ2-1,CATSRGVSGGYNEQFF,TGTGCCACCAGCAGAGGTGTTAGCGGGGGCTACAATGAGCAGTTCTTC
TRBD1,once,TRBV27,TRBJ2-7,CASSFKRQGSYEQYF,TGTGCCAGCAGTTTTAAACGACAGGGCTCCTACGAGCAGTACTTC
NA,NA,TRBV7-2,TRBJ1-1,CASTTYGKGDRTEAFF,TGTGCCAGCACCACATACGGCAAGGGGGATCGGACTGAAGCTTTCTTT
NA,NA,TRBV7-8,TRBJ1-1,CASSPQRAEAFF,TGTGCCAGCAGCCCTCAGCGAGCAGAAGCTTTCTTT
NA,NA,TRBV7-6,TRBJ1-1,CASSLEPGATKAFF,TGTGCCAGCAGCTTAGAACCAGGGGCCACTAAAGCTTTCTTT
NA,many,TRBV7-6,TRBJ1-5,CASSLGRNQPQHF,TGTGCCAGCAGCTTGGGGAGAAATCAGCCCCAGCATTTT
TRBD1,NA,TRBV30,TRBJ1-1,CAWSPGQGAYGTEAFF,TGTGCCTGGAGTCCGGGACAGGGGGCGTATGGGACTGAAGCTTTCTTT
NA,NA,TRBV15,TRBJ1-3,CATSRDRAGDTIYF,TGTGCCACCAGCAGGGACCGAGCGGGAGACACCATATATTTT